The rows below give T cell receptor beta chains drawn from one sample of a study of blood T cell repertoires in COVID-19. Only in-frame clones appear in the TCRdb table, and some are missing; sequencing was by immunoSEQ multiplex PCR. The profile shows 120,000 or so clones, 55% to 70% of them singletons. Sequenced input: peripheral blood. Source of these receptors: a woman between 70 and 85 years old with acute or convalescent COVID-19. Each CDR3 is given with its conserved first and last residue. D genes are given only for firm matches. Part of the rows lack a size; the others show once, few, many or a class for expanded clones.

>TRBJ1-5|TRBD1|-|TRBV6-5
TGTGCCAGCAATTCAGGGGGGTTCAATCAGCCCCAGCATTTT
CASNSGGFNQPQHF
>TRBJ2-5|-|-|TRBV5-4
TGTGCCAGCAGGGGGGCGGGAGATGGACGGGAGACCCAGTACTTC
CASRGAGDGRETQYF
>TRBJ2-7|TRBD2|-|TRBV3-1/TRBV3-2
TGTGCCAGCAGCATCCTATCCGGGACTAGCGGGAGCCTGTACGAGCAGTACTTC
CASSILSGTSGSLYEQYF
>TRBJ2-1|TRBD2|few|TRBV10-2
TGCGCCAGCATTGGACTAGCGGGCGGAAGTGGACTCGGGCAGTTCTTC
CASIGLAGGSGLGQFF
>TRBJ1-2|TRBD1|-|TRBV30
TGTGCCTGGACACAGGGGGCTGGTGGCTACACCTTC
CAWTQGAGGYTF
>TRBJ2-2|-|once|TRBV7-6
TGTGCCAGCAGCTTAGCAGATCCAGGTCTTTTGGCCGGGGAGCTGTTTTTT
CASSLADPGLLAGELFF
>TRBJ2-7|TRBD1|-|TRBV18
TGTGCCAGCTCACCTCAAATCCGGGACAGCTACGAGCAGTACTTC
CASSPQIRDSYEQYF
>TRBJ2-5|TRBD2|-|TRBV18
TGTGCCAGCTCACCGTCCCGACTAGCGGTTGGAGAGACCCAGTACTTC
CASSPSRLAVGETQYF
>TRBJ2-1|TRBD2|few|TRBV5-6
TGTGCCAGCTTGAGGACTAGCGGGTGGAAAAACAATGAGCAGTTCTTC
CASLRTSGWKNNEQFF
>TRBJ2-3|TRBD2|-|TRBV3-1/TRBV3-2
TGTGCCAGCAGCCAAGGACTAGCCCCTACGCAGTATTTT
CASSQGLAPTQYF
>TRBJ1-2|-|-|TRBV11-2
TGTGCCAGCAGCTTGGGAGGGCCGGGCTACACCTTC
CASSLGGPGYTF
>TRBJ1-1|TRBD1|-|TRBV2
TGTGCCAGCAGTAAGACAGGGGGCGTTGAAGCTTTCTTT
CASSKTGGVEAFF
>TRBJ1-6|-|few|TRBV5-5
TGTGCCAGCAGCCATAGGATTGGGAGCTCCTATAATTCACCCCTCCACTTT
CASSHRIGSSYNSPLHF
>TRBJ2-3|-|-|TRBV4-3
TGCGCCAGCAGCCCTCAAGCGGGTGCGGGCCTAAGCACAGATACGCAGTATTTT
CASSPQAGAGLSTDTQYF
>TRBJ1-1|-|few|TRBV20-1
TGCAGTGCTAGTCCCCTGTTGGGGGGGCAGGCAGCTTTCTTT
CSASPLLGGQAAFF
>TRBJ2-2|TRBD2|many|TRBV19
TGTGCCACCGCTCTAGCGGGAGGGCTCGGGGAGCTGTTTTTT
CATALAGGLGELFF
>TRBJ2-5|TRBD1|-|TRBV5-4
TGTGCCAGCAGCCCTGACAGGGGCCGGGAGACCCAGTACTTC
CASSPDRGRETQYF
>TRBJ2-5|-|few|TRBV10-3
TGTGCCATCAGCCCGTCTCGGGAGACCCAGTACTTC
CAISPSRETQYF
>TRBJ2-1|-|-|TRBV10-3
TGTGCCATCAGTGACAGGGCTGACTACAATGAGCAGTTCTTC
CAISDRADYNEQFF
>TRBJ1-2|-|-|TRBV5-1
TGCGCCAGCAGCTTGGGTTTCAACAGCTATGGCTACACCTTC
CASSLGFNSYGYTF
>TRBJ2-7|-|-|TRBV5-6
TGTGCCAGCAGCTGGACAGTTTACGAGCAGTACTTC
CASSWTVYEQYF
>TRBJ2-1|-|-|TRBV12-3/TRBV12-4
TGTGCCAGCAGTCCCAGGGCGAAGTATGAGCAGTTCTTC
CASSPRAKYEQFF
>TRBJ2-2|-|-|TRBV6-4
TGTGCCAGCAGTGACCAGGCAGGGTCCGGGGAGCTGTTTTTT
CASSDQAGSGELFF
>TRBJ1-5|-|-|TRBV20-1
TGCAGTGCTAGTTTACGGAATCAGCCCCAGCATTTT
CSASLRNQPQHF
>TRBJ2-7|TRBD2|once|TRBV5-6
TGTGCCAGCAGCTCCGGGACTAGCGGGGGGCGCGAGCAGTACTTC
CASSSGTSGGREQYF
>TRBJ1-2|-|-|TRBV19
TGTGCCAGTAGTAACCGACCCCTACATAGCAACTATGGCTACACCTTC
CASSNRPLHSNYGYTF
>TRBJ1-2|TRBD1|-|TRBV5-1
TGCGCCAGCAGCTTGGGGGACAGGGGGCTTGGCTACACCTTC
CASSLGDRGLGYTF
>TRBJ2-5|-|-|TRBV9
TGTGCCAGCAGCGTAACCCCCCAAGCTCTGGAGACCCAGTACTTC
CASSVTPQALETQYF
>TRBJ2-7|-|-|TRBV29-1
TGCAGCGTTGCACGGGACACCTTCTACGAGCAGTACTTC
CSVARDTFYEQYF
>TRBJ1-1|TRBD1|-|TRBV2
TGTGCCAGCACTGGGACAGGTTCGTACACTGAAGCTTTCTTT
CASTGTGSYTEAFF
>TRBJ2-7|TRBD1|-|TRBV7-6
TGTGCCAGCAGCTTAGGGGGACAGGATTTCTACGAGCAGTACTTC
CASSLGGQDFYEQYF
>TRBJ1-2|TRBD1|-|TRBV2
TGTGCCAGATTGGGACAGGGAAATGGCTACACCTTC
CARLGQGNGYTF
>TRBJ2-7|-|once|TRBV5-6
TGTGCCAGCCTCGGGTCGGGAGCCGGATACGAGCAGTACTTC
CASLGSGAGYEQYF
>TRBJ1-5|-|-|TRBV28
TGTGCCAGCAGTTCCCAGGATGGCCAGCCCCAGCATTTT
CASSSQDGQPQHF
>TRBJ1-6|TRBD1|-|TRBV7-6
TGTGCCAGCAGCCCGACAGGGGTTGGGGATTCACCCCTCCACTTT
CASSPTGVGDSPLHF
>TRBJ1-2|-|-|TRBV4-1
TGCGCCAGCAGCCAGGGGGGGGGTATGGATGGCTACACCTTC
CASSQGGGMDGYTF
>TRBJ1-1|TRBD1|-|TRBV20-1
TGCAGCCAGGGACAGGGGGCTTTCTTT
CSQGQGAFF
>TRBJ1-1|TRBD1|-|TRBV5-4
TGTGCCAGCACCATTATATGGGGACAGGGGCGGAACACTGAAGCTTTCTTT
CASTIIWGQGRNTEAFF
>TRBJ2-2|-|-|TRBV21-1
TGTGCCAGCAGCACCCCAAACCGGGTAAGGGGCACCGGGGAGCTGTTTTTT
CASSTPNRVRGTGELFF
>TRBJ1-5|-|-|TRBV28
TGTGCCAGCATGGCGGCGGGCGCGGGCAATCAGCCCCAGCATTTT
CASMAAGAGNQPQHF
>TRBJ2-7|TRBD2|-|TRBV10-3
TGTGCCATCAGTGATTCAGCGGGAGGATCCTACGAGCAGTACTTC
CAISDSAGGSYEQYF
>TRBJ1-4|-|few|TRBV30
TGTGCCTGGAGTGTCGTTAATGAAAAACTGTTTTTT
CAWSVVNEKLFF
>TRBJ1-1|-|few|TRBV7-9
TGTGCCAGCAGCTTTCTGAGAGGTGAAGCTTTCTTT
CASSFLRGEAFF
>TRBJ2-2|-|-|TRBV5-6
TGTGCCAGCAGCTTGGTAGGGGACACGAACACCGGGGAGCTGTTTTTT
CASSLVGDTNTGELFF
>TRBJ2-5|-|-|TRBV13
TGTGCCAGCAGCCCCCAGAGGGAGACCCAGTACTTC
CASSPQRETQYF
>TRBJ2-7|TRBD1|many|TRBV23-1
TGCGCCAGCAGTCCCGGACAGGGAGGCGAGCAGTACTTC
CASSPGQGGEQYF
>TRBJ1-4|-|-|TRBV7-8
TGTGCCAGCAGCTTAGCCCGGACAATTATTGCAACTAATGAAAAACTGTTTTTT
CASSLARTIIATNEKLFF
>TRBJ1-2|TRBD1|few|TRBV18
TGTGCCAGCTCAACTCAGGGGGGCTATGGCTACACCTTC
CASSTQGGYGYTF
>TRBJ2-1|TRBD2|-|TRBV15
TGTGCCACCAGCAGAGGGATCGCGGGGGTGGAGGGTAATGAGCAGTTCTTC
CATSRGIAGVEGNEQFF
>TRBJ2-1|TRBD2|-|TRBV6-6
TGTGCCACCAGTCGTACTAGCGGTTACAATGAGCAGTTCTTC
CATSRTSGYNEQFF
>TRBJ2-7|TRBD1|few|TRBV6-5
TGTGCCAGCAGGACGGACAGGGGTCTCGAGCAGTACTTC
CASRTDRGLEQYF
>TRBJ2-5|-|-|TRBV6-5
TGTGCCAGCAGTTACGCGGTGACGGATGAGACCCAGTACTTC
CASSYAVTDETQYF
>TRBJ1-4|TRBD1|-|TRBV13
TGTGCCAGCAGCTTACTGTCACAGGGGGCGGGTGAAAAACTGTTTTTT
CASSLLSQGAGEKLFF
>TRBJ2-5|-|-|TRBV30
TGTGCCTGTCACACCCTGGCCGCCTCCCAGGGGACCCAGTACTTC
CACHTLAASQGTQYF
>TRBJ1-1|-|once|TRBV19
TGTGCCAGTAGTATATGGCAGGGTAACACTGAAGCTTTCTTT
CASSIWQGNTEAFF
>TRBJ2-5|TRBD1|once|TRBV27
TGTGCCAGCAGGGGACAGCCCCAAGAGACCCAGTACTTC
CASRGQPQETQYF
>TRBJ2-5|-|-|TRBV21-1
TGTGCCAGCAGCGGACAGGGTTCTAGGGTGTTAGGGGAGACCCAGTACTTC
CASSGQGSRVLGETQYF